A single sample gave rise to the 30 T cell receptor beta chains below, sequenced in a study of T cell responses to AZD1222 COVID-19 vaccine. Measured with immunoSEQ multiplex PCR; TCRdb has only the in-frame clones, and not every one. The sample shows roughly 130,000 clones, about 90% of them seen only once. Sequenced here: peripheral blood, sampled 28 days after the second dose of the MenACWY control vaccine. All receptors come from an adult who received the MenACWY meningococcal vaccine as a control.

This clone was seen just once. The rearrangement uses TRBV9 and TRBJ2-7; TRBD1 matches 7 bases. V lost 0 bases and J lost 5; bases outside the gene matches: 5. CDR1 and CDR2 (germline): SGDLS, YYNGEE. The CDR3 has 14 residues. The CDR3 sequence: CASSVGLGGHEQYF. The CDR3 DNA is TGTGCCAGCAGCGTAGGGTTAGGGGGCCACGAGCAGTACTTC.

CDR3 protein: CASSESASGIHEQYF. In nucleotides, the CDR3 is TGTGCCAGCAGTGAATCAGCTAGCGGGATCCACGAGCAGTACTTC. This chain uses TRBV6-1 with TRBJ2-7, with 9 nucleotides matching TRBD2. Trimming at V came to 2 bases and at J to 5 bases, leaving 7 bases not matched to a gene. CDR3 length: 15 residues. Germline V gives CDR1 MNHNS, CDR2 SASEGT.

This chain uses TRBV27 with TRBJ1-6; TRBD1 agrees at 7 bases. CDR3 length: 15 amino acids. Trimming cost V 5 bases and J 3 bases; bases outside gene matches: 4. CDR1 MNHEY and CDR2 SMNVEV come from the germline V gene (reference sequence). CDR3 protein: CASSPRDSYNSPLHF. The CDR3 nucleotides read TGTGCCAGCAGTCCCCGGGACAGCTATAATTCACCCCTCCACTTT.

The rearrangement links TRBV7-9 to TRBJ1-5, with D perhaps matching TRBD1 (6 bases). This CDR3 has 14 amino acids. Germline V gene data show CDR1 as SEHNR and CDR2 as FQNEAQ (reference sequence). V lost 6 bases, J lost 6 bases, and 15 bases lay in between. CDR3 sequence reads: CASSPGQSSQPQHF. The CDR3 bases are TGTGCCAGCAGTCCCGGACAGTCGAGTCAGCCCCAGCATTTT.

The gene calls are TRBV28 and TRBJ2-5; 7 nucleotides line up with TRBD2. Germline V gene lookup returns CDR1 MDHEN and CDR2 SYDVKM. CDR3 length equals 14 residues. The V segment lost 2 bases and the J segment 7 bases; nucleotides outside the gene matches: 7. The CDR3: CASSLGFGRGTQYF. Here the CDR3 DNA reads TGTGCCAGCAGTTTAGGGTTTGGGAGGGGGACCCAGTACTTC.

CDR3 amino acids: CSVLGRVSVPLVGSEAFF. CDR3 DNA: TGCAGCGTTCTCGGTCGCGTCAGTGTGCCGTTAGTAGGTTCTGAAGCTTTCTTT. The V call is TRBV29-1, the J call TRBJ1-1; D remains unclear. This CDR3 is built from 18 residues. CDR1 is SQVTM and CDR2 is ANQGSEA in the germline V gene. Trimming took 5 bases from V and 6 from J, leaving 31 bases between them.

V is TRBV10-3 and J is TRBJ1-3; 7 nucleotides align to TRBD1. CDR1 ENHRY and CDR2 SYGVKD come from the germline V gene. V dropped 5 bases and J dropped 2; count of bases not matched to a gene: 12. This CDR3 is built from 17 residues. DNA of the CDR3: TGTGCCATCAGTCCTTTACAGGGGCCTATTGCTGGAAACACCATATATTTT. As protein: CAISPLQGPIAGNTIYF.

The chain combines TRBV7-6 with TRBJ1-6; 7 bases align to TRBD1. The CDR3 length is 16 residues. Germline V lookup: CDR1 SGHVS, CDR2 FNYEAQ. V shed 1 base and J 5 bases; nucleotides not matched to a gene: 5. CDR3 sequence reads: CASSLVAQGDNSPLHF. The CDR3 DNA sequence: TGTGCCAGCAGCTTAGTCGCGCAGGGGGATAATTCACCCCTCCACTTT. The full variable domain, with the rest looked up from reference TRBV7-6 and TRBJ1-6, is GAGVSQSPRYKVTKRGQDVALRCDPISGHVSLYWYRQALGQGPEFLTYFNYEAQQDKSGLPNDRFSAERPEGSISTLTIQRTEQRDSAMYRCASSLVAQGDNSPLHFGNGTRLTVT.

The chain carries TRBV9 and TRBJ1-6; the D gene is possibly TRBD1 (5 bases). V lost 4 bases and J 4 bases, leaving 15 bases between the germline ends. The CDR3 is made up of 16 amino acids. In germline, CDR1 is SGDLS, CDR2 YYNGEE. As DNA, the CDR3 is TGTGCCAGCAGCCGCGGGGCATACGGTTATAATTCACCCCTCCACTTT. It codes for CASSRGAYGYNSPLHF.

The V call is TRBV6-2 or TRBV6-3, the J call TRBJ1-1, with a weak D call TRBD1 (6 bases). Trimming left V 5 bases short and J 3 bases short, with 10 bases between. The germline V gene encodes CDR1 MNHEY and CDR2 SVGEGT. CDR3 length: 13 residues. The CDR3: CASSQGGDTEAFF. The CDR3 DNA is TGTGCCAGCAGTCAAGGGGGTGACACTGAAGCTTTCTTT.

The chain links TRBV24-1 to TRBJ2-7; the D gene is possibly TRBD1 (6 bases). The V end was cut by 3 bases, the J end by 6 bases, with 11 bases between. The CDR3 extends over 13 amino acids. Germline V gene lookup returns CDR1 KGHDR and CDR2 SFDVKD. The CDR3 sequence is CATSDHRVSEQYF. CDR3 in DNA: TGTGCCACCAGTGATCACAGGGTTAGCGAGCAGTACTTC.

For the CDR3, the DNA is TGTGCCAGCAGCCTCGAGACAGGATTTACTGAAGCTTTCTTT. Its protein is CASSLETGFTEAFF. The chain joins TRBV9 to TRBJ1-1, with D perhaps matching TRBD1 (6 bases). V was cut by 4 bases and J by 5 bases, with 15 bases left in between. CDR1 is SGDLS and CDR2 is YYNGEE in the germline V gene. The CDR3 runs 14 residues.

This chain connects TRBV10-3 to TRBJ2-7, with D perhaps TRBD1 (5 bases). The germline V gene has CDR1 ENHRY and CDR2 SYGVKD. Trimming cost V 4 bases and J 5 bases, with 6 bases left between them. The length of the CDR3 is 11 residues. CDR3 coding DNA: TGTGCCATCAGTGGGGGCCACGAGCAGTACTTC. Residues: CAISGGHEQYF.

This chain links TRBV7-9 with TRBJ2-1; 9 positions agree with TRBD2. V shed 2 bases, J shed 6 bases, and the junction held 8 bases outside the gene matches. The CDR3 is made up of 16 amino acids. The V gene's germline CDR1 is SEHNR and CDR2 FQNEAQ (reference sequence). The CDR3 DNA sequence: TGTGCCAGCAGCTTAAGTGGGACTAGCCCCATCAATGAGCAGTTCTTC. It is translated as CASSLSGTSPINEQFF.

The J gene is TRBJ2-5, the V gene TRBV7-8; the D gene is possibly TRBD1 (6 bases). The length of the CDR3 is 13 residues. Per the germline V gene, CDR1 is SGHVS and CDR2 is FQNEAQ. Trimming pared 5 bases from V and 2 bases from J, leaving 9 bases between. CDR3 bases: TGTGCCAGCAGCCAGGACAGTCAAGAGACCCAGTACTTC. This gives the protein CASSQDSQETQYF.

The chain uses TRBV3-1 (or the pseudogene TRBV3-2) and TRBJ2-5, with D maybe TRBD2 (6 bases). The V gene's germline CDR1 is LGHDT and CDR2 YNNKEL (reference sequence). The CDR3 loop spans 14 amino acids. Trimming removed 4 bases from V and 2 bases from J, with 11 bases in between. The CDR3 DNA reads as TGTGCCAGCAGCCTTACTAGCATTCAAGAGACCCAGTACTTC. Its protein is CASSLTSIQETQYF.

The V gene is TRBV5-4, the J gene TRBJ1-2; D call uncertain. The CDR3 is made up of 14 amino acids. Germline values: CDR1 SGHNT, CDR2 YYREEE (reference sequence). V lost 5 bases and J 4 bases, leaving 15 bases between the germline ends. CDR3 bases: TGTGCCAGCAGTGAGGGCGGGCGGGCCTATGGCTACACCTTC. It is translated as CASSEGGRAYGYTF.

DNA for the CDR3: TGTGCCAGCAGCTTAGAGACAGGGCGTCAGCCCCAGCATTTT. It encodes CASSLETGRQPQHF. The chain links TRBV7-2 to TRBJ1-5, with 7 positions matching TRBD1. V was pared by 1 base and J by 6 bases, with 3 bases of the junction left unmatched. CDR1 SGHTA and CDR2 FQGNSA come from the germline V gene. CDR3 length: 14 amino acids.

CDR3 sequence: CASSFRGNSPLHF. Written as DNA, the CDR3 is TGTGCCAGCAGTTTCAGGGGTAATTCACCCCTCCACTTT. The genes are TRBV27 and TRBJ1-6, with a tentative D call TRBD1 (6 bases). In germline, CDR1 is MNHEY, CDR2 SMNVEV (reference sequence). V was shortened by 3 bases and J by 6 bases, with 6 bases between the two germline ends. The CDR3 sequence is 13 residues long.

The genes are TRBV5-1 and TRBJ2-6; a weak D match, TRBD1 (5 bases). The V and J ends lost 6 bases and 4 bases respectively, with 11 bases between them. CDR1 and CDR2 from the germline V gene are SGHRS and YFSETQ. This CDR3 is 14 amino acids long. The CDR3: CASTDSVGANVLTF. The CDR3 DNA reads TGCGCCAGCACCGACAGTGTGGGGGCCAACGTCCTGACTTTC.

The gene calls are TRBV11-1 and TRBJ2-1; 7 nucleotides match TRBD1. The CDR3 loop spans 15 amino acids. Germline CDR1 SGHAT, CDR2 FQDESV (reference sequence). Germline trimming cut 1 base from V and 2 bases from J; bases unmatched to any gene: 2. The CDR3 reads CASSLETGPYNEQFF. The CDR3 nucleotides read TGTGCCAGCAGCTTAGAGACAGGGCCCTACAATGAGCAGTTCTTC.

V gene TRBV6-1 combines with J gene TRBJ2-5; 10 bases fit TRBD2. V shed 0 bases and J 5 bases; nucleotides not matched to a gene: 6. The germline V gene has CDR1 MNHNS and CDR2 SASEGT. The CDR3 runs to 16 residues. The CDR3 is CASSEAKRGGWETQYF. The CDR3 DNA reads TGTGCCAGCAGTGAAGCTAAGCGGGGGGGCTGGGAGACCCAGTACTTC.

The genes are TRBV27 and TRBJ1-3; perhaps TRBD1 as D (6 bases). Germline V gene sequence: CDR1 MNHEY, CDR2 SMNVEV (reference sequence). This CDR3 contains 15 residues. Between the trimmed V and J ends, which lost 8 bases and 1 base, there was a span of 15 bases. The CDR3 DNA reads as TGTGCCAGCCGTCTGGGGGGGGCTTCTGGAAACACCATATATTTT. It yields the protein CASRLGGASGNTIYF.

J is TRBJ1-5 and V is TRBV6-2 or TRBV6-3, with D possibly TRBD1 on 6 matching bases. This CDR3 is built from 15 residues. The V end lost 1 base, the J end lost 8 bases, and 15 bases lay between the germline ends. Germline V CDR1 and CDR2: MNHEY, SVGEGT. CDR3 coding DNA: TGTGCCAGCAGTTACTGGGACACTTCAATCAAGCCCCAGCATTTT. Its protein is CASSYWDTSIKPQHF.

This chain connects TRBV11-2 to TRBJ1-1; TRBD1 is a possible D gene (5 bases). Per germline, CDR1 SGHAT and CDR2 FQNNGV. V was cut by 4 bases and J by 1 base, with 10 bases left in between. This CDR3 contains 14 residues. This chain's CDR3 is CASSYGTANTEAFF. Written as DNA, the CDR3 is TGTGCCAGCAGCTACGGGACCGCGAACACTGAAGCTTTCTTT.

This CDR3 is CASSMVTSSHNEQFF. In nucleotides, the CDR3 is TGTGCCAGTAGTATGGTAACTAGTTCCCACAATGAGCAGTTCTTC. The chain recombines TRBV19 with TRBJ2-1; possible D gene TRBD2, 5 bases. CDR3 length: 15 residues. Germline V gene data show CDR1 as LNHDA and CDR2 as SQIVND (reference sequence). V lost 3 bases and J 5 bases, leaving 14 bases between the germline ends.

The genes are TRBV5-4 and TRBJ2-3, with D unresolved. With 2 bases removed from V and 4 bases from J, the gap between germline ends came to 8 bases. Germline assignment: CDR1 SGHNT and CDR2 YYREEE (reference sequence). This CDR3 spans 13 amino acids. CDR3 sequence reads: CASSFTAPDTQYF. In DNA, the CDR3 is TGTGCCAGCAGCTTCACAGCACCAGATACGCAGTATTTT.

This chain joins TRBV7-2 and TRBJ2-5, with D possibly being TRBD2 (6 bases). CDR3 length: 15 amino acids. Trimming took off 5 bases at V and 5 bases at J, with 18 bases between the two ends. CDR1 SGHTA and CDR2 FQGNSA come from the germline V gene. The CDR3 spells CASSLVLQAGETQYF. CDR3 coding DNA: TGTGCCAGCAGCCTAGTTCTCCAGGCGGGGGAGACCCAGTACTTC.

This clone was picked up a small number of times. As DNA, the CDR3 is TGTGCCAGCAGCCCGGTACGGACAGGAGTCGAGCAGTACTTC. This codes for CASSPVRTGVEQYF. The chain links TRBV7-2 to TRBJ2-7, with TRBD1 identical over 7 bases. The CDR3 is made up of 14 amino acids. V lost 5 bases, J lost 6 bases, and 10 bases stayed unmatched. Germline CDR1 reads SGHTA; CDR2 reads FQGNSA.

The chain carries TRBV5-8 and TRBJ2-5; 9 nucleotides match TRBD2. CDR1 and CDR2 from the germline V gene are SGHTS and YDEGEE. After removal of 4 bases from V and 0 bases from J, the junction contained 10 bases not matched to a gene. This CDR3 has 17 amino acids. The CDR3 DNA follows: TGTGCCAGCAGCCCGGGGCTAGCGGGGAGGTACCAAGAGACCCAGTACTTC. This gives the protein CASSPGLAGRYQETQYF.